A selection of T cell receptor beta chains follows, all from one sample in a study of blood T cell repertoires in COVID-19. Assay used: immunoSEQ multiplex PCR; TCRdb lists only in-frame clones, some missing. This table has 30,000 to 35,000 clones, around 80% appearing once. Input material: peripheral blood. All receptors derive from a woman between 55 and 75 years old with acute or convalescent COVID-19. Each CDR3 is given with its conserved first and last residue. D genes are given only for firm matches. Rows may omit the clone size; those that give it use once, few, many or a size class.

clone_size j_call d_call v_call cdr3_aa cdr3_nt
NA TRBJ1-2 TRBD1 TRBV6-5 CASSKTGRKDGYTF TGTGCCAGCAGCAAGACAGGGCGAAAGGATGGCTACACCTTC
NA TRBJ2-3 TRBD1 TRBV5-4 CASSLLTGGSADTQYF TGTGCCAGCAGCTTGTTGACAGGGGGCTCGGCAGATACGCAGTATTTT
NA TRBJ1-1 NA TRBV7-8 CASSPFTARDMNTEAFF TGTGCCAGCAGCCCCTTCACAGCTCGGGATATGAACACTGAAGCTTTCTTT
NA TRBJ1-1 NA TRBV3-1/TRBV3-2 CASSQRVFTEAFF TGTGCCAGCAGCCAGAGGGTATTCACTGAAGCTTTCTTT
NA TRBJ2-2 NA TRBV15 CATSRGEPGELFF TGTGCCACCAGCAGGGGCGAGCCCGGGGAGCTGTTTTTT
NA TRBJ2-1 NA TRBV21-1 CASSKGAQGAGNEQFF TGTGCCAGCAGCAAAGGGGCGCAGGGGGCTGGGAATGAGCAGTTCTTC
NA TRBJ2-5 NA TRBV2 CASSPGRGSLETQYF TGTGCCAGCAGCCCCGGACGGGGAAGTCTAGAGACCCAGTACTTC
NA TRBJ1-2 NA TRBV30 CAWSTGYGYTF TGTGCCTGGAGCACAGGGTATGGCTACACCTTC
few TRBJ1-2 NA TRBV7-9 CASSVYRDGYTF TGTGCCAGCAGCGTCTACAGGGACGGCTACACCTTC
once TRBJ1-2 NA TRBV6-5 CASSSGGDGYTF TGTGCCAGCAGCTCGGGGGGGGACGGCTACACCTTC
once TRBJ1-5 NA TRBV27 CASSPGGGGGQPQHF TGTGCCAGCAGCCCGGGGGGGGGCGGGGGCCAGCCCCAGCATTTT
few TRBJ1-1 NA TRBV6-1 CASSDRQHPSEAFF TGTGCCAGCAGTGACCGACAGCATCCATCTGAAGCTTTCTTT
NA TRBJ1-1 TRBD1 TRBV19 CASIRDREGGTEAFF TGTGCCAGTATCCGGGACAGGGAAGGTGGCACTGAAGCTTTCTTT
NA TRBJ1-6 NA TRBV5-4 CASSLASGGNSPLHF TGTGCCAGCAGCCTGGCGTCAGGAGGGAATTCACCCCTCCACTTT
NA TRBJ1-2 NA TRBV29-1 CSFRETGWGGYTF TGCAGCTTCCGAGAGACAGGATGGGGGGGCTACACCTTC
NA TRBJ1-1 NA TRBV28 CASSPGSGYTEAFF TGTGCCAGCAGTCCAGGATCCGGTTACACTGAAGCTTTCTTT
NA TRBJ1-1 NA TRBV5-1 CASRSGGVNTEAFF TGCGCCAGCAGATCTGGGGGGGTGAACACTGAAGCTTTCTTT